Shown below are 21 T cell receptor beta chains from a single sample sequenced in a study of blood T cells in healthy people across ages. A second PCR, run for roughly 7 to 11 cycles, used a sample-barcoded 5' primer plus a J-beta primer mix. TCRdb redid the calling of the 5' RACE reads with MiXCR, one entry per CDR3 protein. Of 1.5 million to 2 million distinct CDR3 sequences in the sample, 28% are singletons; the top ten hold over 7%. Sequenced: blood. These receptors all stem from a woman aged 30 to 39 in good health.

The gene calls are TRBV6-5 and TRBJ2-3; D assignment may be TRBD1 or TRBD2 (5 bases each). Germline assignment: CDR1 MNHEY and CDR2 SVGAGI. V lost 6 bases to trimming and J lost 6 bases, with 16 bases between them. The CDR3 has 14 amino acids. Here the CDR3 reads CASSRTGTRDTQYF. The CDR3 DNA is TGTGCCAGCAGCCGGACCGGGACCCGGGATACGCAGTATTTT.

The chain couples TRBV6-5 to TRBJ2-1; TRBD1 matches at 10 bases. The trim removed 4 bases at V and 6 bases at J, leaving 9 bases unmatched. Looked up from germline, CDR1 is MNHEY and CDR2 is SVGAGI. This CDR3 contains 16 residues. The CDR3 here is CASSLRRQGACNEQFF. The CDR3 bases are TGTGCCAGCAGTTTGCGGAGACAGGGGGCATGCAATGAGCAGTTCTTC.

This clonotype was seen a handful of times. The chain carries TRBV9 and TRBJ2-6, with 11 nucleotides matching TRBD1. The CDR3 length is 17 residues. With 0 bases clipped from V and 3 bases from J, the junction kept 2 bases outside the gene matches. Germline V CDR1 and CDR2: SGDLS, YYNGEE. CDR3 sequence (DNA): TGTGCCAGCAGCGTAGCCGGGACAGGGGGTGGGGCCAACGTCCTGACTTTC. This translates into CASSVAGTGGGANVLTF.

Notes on this clonotype: Since a much larger clone is just one base distant, this may be a read error. J is TRBJ2-5 and V is TRBV20-1; 9 nucleotides agree with TRBD2. From germline, CDR1 is DFQATT and CDR2 SNEGSKA (reference sequence). This CDR3 is built from 18 residues. The CDR3 region has the DNA TGCAGTGTTAGAGATAGCCACGGGCTAGCGGGGAAGAGGGAGACCCAGTACTTC. Translation gives CSVRDSHGLAGKRETQYF.

This clonotype was detected many times. The J gene is TRBJ2-7, the V gene TRBV5-1; 10 bases align to TRBD2. The V gene end was trimmed by 4 bases and the J gene end by 1 base; junction bases not matched to a gene: 11. CDR1 and CDR2 from the germline V gene are SGHRS and YFSETQ. The CDR3 spans 17 residues. CDR3 loop: CASSRSKGAGGSYEQYF. The CDR3 coding sequence is TGCGCCAGCAGCCGCTCCAAAGGAGCGGGGGGGTCCTACGAGCAGTACTTC.

Only a few counts were recorded for this clonotype. V gene TRBV7-2 combines with J gene TRBJ1-2; maybe TRBD1 (6 bases). Germline CDR1 is SGHTA and CDR2 is FQGNSA. The CDR3 totals 13 residues. The ends were cut back, 7 bases at V and 2 bases at J, with 11 bases in the middle. CDR3 nucleotide sequence: TGTGCCAGCACCATCCAGGGGAACTATGGCTACACCTTC. Translated: CASTIQGNYGYTF. Filled out from reference TRBV7-2 and TRBJ1-2, the complete variable domain reads GAGVSQSPSNKVTEKGKDVELRCDPISGHTALYWYRQSLGQGLEFLIYFQGNSAPDKSGLPSDRFSAERTGGSVSTLTIQRTQQEDSAVYLCASTIQGNYGYTFGSGTRLTVV.

V usage is TRBV7-2 and J usage is TRBJ2-5; D might be TRBD2 (5 bases). CDR3 length equals 15 residues. Trimming removed 5 bases at V and 1 base at J, with 14 bases between. CDR1 and CDR2 from the germline V gene are SGHTA and FQGNSA. In DNA form, the CDR3 reads TGTGCCAGCAGCCCGTCCCGCGGGTCCCAAGAGACCCAGTACTTC. It yields the protein CASSPSRGSQETQYF. Filled out from reference TRBV7-2 and TRBJ2-5, the complete variable domain reads GAGVSQSPSNKVTEKGKDVELRCDPISGHTALYWYRQSLGQGLEFLIYFQGNSAPDKSGLPSDRFSAERTGGSVSTLTIQRTQQEDSAVYLCASSPSRGSQETQYFGPGTRLLVL.

This clonotype occurred once. The V call is TRBV10-3, the J call TRBJ2-1; no firm D call. The J call is uncertain, as TRBJ2-7 better fits the DNA end. CDR1 and CDR2 from the germline V gene are ENHRY and SYGVKD. This CDR3 is 11 amino acids long. The CDR3 is CAISADGEQYF. The CDR3 nucleotides are TGTGCCATCAGTGCGGATGGTGAGCAGTACTTC.

In this sample, this clonotype turned up a few times. This clone may be a read error of a much larger clone one base away. The CDR3 region is CASSELAGYCGTQYF. The CDR3 DNA follows: TGTGCCAGCAGCGAACTAGCGGGTTACTGCGGGACCCAGTACTTC. The genes are TRBV7-2 and TRBJ2-5, with 9 bases matching TRBD2. CDR1 is SGHTA and CDR2 is FQGNSA in the germline V gene. Losses at the gene ends were 5 bases for V and 7 bases for J; bases not matched to a gene: 11. The CDR3 runs to 15 residues.

The rearrangement joins TRBV27 to TRBJ2-3; no definite D call. The germline V and J ends were trimmed by 1 base and 4 bases, with 9 bases remaining between them. This CDR3 comprises 14 residues. Looked up from germline, CDR1 is MNHEY and CDR2 is SMNVEV (reference sequence). CDR3 sequence reads: CASSLWIRADTQYF. The CDR3 nucleotides read TGTGCCAGCAGTTTATGGATCAGAGCAGATACGCAGTATTTT.

Only a few counts were recorded for this clonotype. This chain joins TRBV20-1 and TRBJ1-2; possibly TRBD1 for D (6 bases). The CDR3 consists of 12 residues. The V gene's germline CDR1 is DFQATT and CDR2 SNEGSKA (reference sequence). The CDR3 reads CGPSGGNYGYTF. In DNA, the CDR3 is TGCGGTCCCAGTGGGGGCAACTATGGCTACACCTTC.

The V gene is TRBV12-3 or TRBV12-4, the J gene TRBJ1-2, with a weak D call TRBD1 (5 bases). V lost 7 bases and J lost 8, with 20 bases in between. The CDR3 is 14 residues long. CDR3 coding DNA: TGTGCCAGCACCCAGGAAGAGAGGGGCAGGGGCTACACCTTC. It specifies CASTQEERGRGYTF.

This clonotype was recorded a few times. The chain links TRBV15 to TRBJ1-6; D unclear. CDR3 length equals 15 residues. Germline CDR1 is LNHNV and CDR2 is YYDKDF (reference sequence). V lost 0 bases and J lost 5, with 8 bases in between. The DNA of the CDR3 is TGTGCCACCAGCAGAGATGGAGGAAATAATTCACCCCTCCACTTT. Translation gives CATSRDGGNNSPLHF.

This clonotype has ten or more counts. This chain uses TRBV9 with TRBJ2-7; TRBD2 matches 9 bases. CDR3 length: 14 amino acids. CDR1 and CDR2 (germline): SGDLS, YYNGEE. V was clipped by 5 bases and J by 3 bases; unmatched bases: 6. The CDR3 DNA reads TGTGCCAGCAGTCGAGCGGGGGGAAACTACGAGCAGTACTTC. It is translated as CASSRAGGNYEQYF. The variable domain in full, completed from reference TRBV9 and TRBJ2-7, reads DSGVTQTPKHLITATGQRVTLRCSPRSGDLSVYWYQQSLDQGLQFLIQYYNGEERAKGNILERFSAQQFPDLHSELNLSSLELGDSALYFCASSRAGGNYEQYFGPGTRLTVT.

Of note for this clonotype: It is likely a read error, because the conserved phenylalanine at the end of the CDR3 is missing. The rearrangement links TRBV12-3 or TRBV12-4 to TRBJ1-2; D remains unclear. CDR3 length: 14 amino acids. V was cut by 3 bases and J by 4 bases, with 12 bases left in between. CDR3 residues: CASSFDPSIYGYTC. As DNA, the CDR3 is TGTGCCAGCAGTTTTGATCCGAGTATCTATGGCTACACCTGC.

This clonotype has a count of ten or more. The chain carries TRBV29-1 and TRBJ1-2; unclear D gene. With 4 bases removed from V and 1 base from J, the gap between germline ends came to 13 bases. Germline CDR1 is SQVTM and CDR2 is ANQGSEA. The CDR3 totals 14 residues. The CDR3 sequence is CSVVSSQLNYGYTF. The CDR3 coding sequence is TGCAGCGTTGTGTCCTCACAGCTTAACTATGGCTACACCTTC.

The V call is TRBV9, the J call TRBJ2-3; D is ambiguous. Germline V gene data show CDR1 as SGDLS and CDR2 as YYNGEE. This CDR3 region has 14 residues. Trimming took off 0 bases at V and 4 bases at J, with 9 bases between the two ends. This CDR3 is CASSVGVRADTQYF. Written as DNA, the CDR3 is TGTGCCAGCAGCGTAGGGGTCCGAGCAGATACGCAGTATTTT.

J is TRBJ2-3 and V is TRBV29-1; the D is unclear. The ends were cut back, 4 bases at V and 4 bases at J, with 6 bases in the middle. Germline assignment: CDR1 SQVTM and CDR2 ANQGSEA. The CDR3 is 11 amino acids. CDR3 amino acids: CSVASPDTQYF. The CDR3 DNA reads TGCAGCGTTGCCTCCCCAGATACGCAGTATTTT.

This clonotype was found many times. This chain uses TRBV11-2 with TRBJ2-3, with D tentatively TRBD1 (7 bases). The V and J ends lost 4 bases and 3 bases respectively, with 14 bases between them. The CDR3 consists of 15 residues. Germline V gene lookup returns CDR1 SGHAT and CDR2 FQNNGV. The CDR3 region has the DNA TGTGCCAGCAGCTCTGGAGGGGGCTTTACAGATACGCAGTATTTT. It is translated as CASSSGGGFTDTQYF.

This clonotype was seen at least ten times. The CDR3 spells CASSRTAGVVYEQYF. The CDR3 DNA reads as TGCGCCAGCAGCCGCACGGCGGGAGTGGTCTACGAGCAGTACTTC. The chain is built from TRBV4-1 and TRBJ2-7, with 7 bases fitting TRBD2. The length of the CDR3 is 15 residues. In germline, CDR1 is MGHRA, CDR2 YSYEKL. Trimming cost V 4 bases and J 3 bases; bases outside gene matches: 9.

In this sample, this clonotype turned up a few times. The chain links TRBV10-3 to TRBJ2-3, with TRBD1 identical over 7 bases. Germline V gene data show CDR1 as ENHRY and CDR2 as SYGVKD. The CDR3 covers 15 residues. With 0 bases clipped from V and 3 bases from J, the junction kept 3 bases outside the gene matches. The CDR3 sequence is CAISESNRGTDTQYF. In DNA form, the CDR3 reads TGTGCCATCAGTGAGTCGAACAGGGGAACAGATACGCAGTATTTT.